Below are 20 T cell receptor beta chains sequenced from a single sample in a study of monozygotic twins with inflammatory bowel disease. Following a re-call of the 5' RACE reads, TCRdb has one entry per CDR3 protein and lacks DNA. The repertoire table contains roughly 320,000 distinct CDR3 sequences. The source material was blood. The receptors come from a human donor with ulcerative colitis or Crohn's disease, or a healthy co-twin of an affected twin (not recorded which).

The chain couples TRBV7-9 to TRBJ2-7. There are 12 residues in the CDR3. Per germline, CDR1 SEHNR and CDR2 FQNEAQ (reference sequence). The CDR3 sequence: CASSFSLYEQYF.

The V call is TRBV12-3 or TRBV12-4, the J call TRBJ1-5. The CDR3 contains 13 residues. CDR3 sequence reads: CASSVTGNQPQHF.

The chain carries TRBV27 and TRBJ2-6. In germline, CDR1 is MNHEY, CDR2 SMNVEV (reference sequence). The CDR3 runs to 16 residues. This CDR3 is CASSIRYESGANVLTF.

The chain recombines TRBV12-3 or TRBV12-4 with TRBJ2-1. The CDR3 extends over 11 amino acids. CDR3 sequence reads: CASIQANEQFF.

The V and J genes are TRBV7-9 and TRBJ1-1; TCRdb returns TRBD1, unconfirmable since there is no DNA. Per germline, CDR1 SEHNR and CDR2 FQNEAQ (reference sequence). This CDR3 is 17 amino acids long. CDR3: CASSFIRARDQNTEAFF.

The chain couples TRBV12-3 or TRBV12-4 to TRBJ2-7. CDR3 length equals 15 residues. CDR3 sequence: CASSLGFGRGYEQYF.

V and J are TRBV27 and TRBJ1-2; the D call of TRBD1 rests on TCRdb alone, since no DNA is present to check it. The germline CDR1 and CDR2 sequences are MNHEY and SMNVEV (reference sequence). The CDR3 loop spans 12 amino acids. The CDR3 region is CASRTGRYGYTF.

The rearrangement links TRBV24-1 to TRBJ1-2; TCRdb picks TRBD1, but there is no DNA to check that call. Per germline, CDR1 KGHDR and CDR2 SFDVKD. The CDR3 contains 13 residues. CDR3 sequence reads: CATSAPGSYGYTF.

This chain uses TRBV4-1 with TRBJ2-1; TCRdb's assignment of TRBD2 cannot be checked, as there is no DNA. Germline V gene sequence: CDR1 MGHRA, CDR2 YSYEKL. The CDR3 runs to 15 residues. The CDR3 loop reads CASSHPLGLAAEQFF.

This chain joins TRBV6-5 and TRBJ1-2; TCRdb names TRBD1, which stays unverified in the absence of DNA. This CDR3 comprises 16 residues. Germline CDR1 MNHEY, CDR2 SVGAGI. This CDR3 reads CASSYSSSGGDYGYTF.

The genes are TRBV11-2 and TRBJ2-2; the TCRdb D gene call, TRBD1, has no DNA to confirm it. The CDR3 spans 15 residues. CDR1 is SGHAT and CDR2 is FQNNGV in the germline V gene. The CDR3 loop reads CASSPPPGATGELFF.

The rearrangement uses TRBV7-9 and TRBJ2-2; the TCRdb call, TRBD1, lacks DNA for checking. The germline CDR1 and CDR2 sequences are SEHNR and FQNEAQ (reference sequence). CDR3 length: 15 amino acids. The CDR3 sequence: CASSLVQASTAELFF.

The chain combines TRBV5-1 with TRBJ2-7; TCRdb indicates TRBD1, and absent DNA this call remains unverified. This CDR3 region has 14 residues. Germline lookup yields CDR1 SGHRS and CDR2 YFSETQ. The chain's CDR3 is CASSLPGTPGEQYF.

The chain is built from TRBV5-4 and TRBJ2-5; TCRdb indicates TRBD1, and absent DNA this call remains unverified. Germline values: CDR1 SGHNT, CDR2 YYREEE (reference sequence). The CDR3 consists of 17 residues. CDR3 protein: CASSLLRLGSRQETQYF. Using reference TRBV5-4 and TRBJ2-5 for the parts outside the CDR3, the full variable domain is ETGVTQSPTHLIKTRGQQVTLRCSSQSGHNTVSWYQQALGQGPQFIFQYYREEENGRGNFPPRFSGLQFPNYSSELNVNALELDDSALYLCASSLLRLGSRQETQYFGPGTRLLVL.

This chain links TRBV29-1 with TRBJ2-7; TCRdb returns TRBD2, unconfirmable since there is no DNA. Germline V CDR1 and CDR2: SQVTM, ANQGSEA. CDR3 length: 12 residues. The CDR3 region is CSVGASGYEQYF.

The chain combines TRBV7-9 with TRBJ1-6. The CDR3 is 14 residues long. In germline, CDR1 is SEHNR, CDR2 FQNEAQ (reference sequence). The CDR3 spells CASSLDNLNSPLHF.

The gene calls are TRBV5-6 and TRBJ1-1; TCRdb reports TRBD1, a call that lacks DNA to check it against. CDR1 and CDR2 (germline): SGHDT, YYEEEE. This CDR3 is 12 amino acids long. The CDR3 is CASSSTTAGAFF.

The chain employs TRBV5-6 and TRBJ1-2. Germline V gives CDR1 SGHDT, CDR2 YYEEEE. The CDR3 contains 15 residues. The CDR3 protein is CASSRTGTGPHGYTF.

The V and J genes are TRBV7-2 and TRBJ1-2; TCRdb gives TRBD1 as the D gene, but with no DNA this cannot be confirmed. Germline CDR1 is SGHTA and CDR2 is FQGNSA. The CDR3 extends over 15 amino acids. CDR3 protein: CASSSPTGLNYGYTF.

The chain is built from TRBV5-1 and TRBJ1-2; the D call from TCRdb, TRBD1, cannot be confirmed without DNA. Germline V gene lookup returns CDR1 SGHRS and CDR2 YFSETQ. The CDR3 is 15 amino acids. CDR3 residues: CASSQTTGEIHGYTF. The full variable domain, completed using reference TRBV5-1 and TRBJ1-2, is KAGVTQTPRYLIKTRGQQVTLSCSPISGHRSVSWYQQTPGQGLQFLFEYFSETQRNKGNFPGRFSGRQFSNSRSEMNVSTLELGDSALYLCASSQTTGEIHGYTFGSGTRLTVV.